Below, 6 T cell receptor beta chains from the same sample are listed, as sequenced in a study of CD8+CD57+ T cells in acquired aplastic anemia. It was genomic DNA that served as the template for profiling TCR beta VDJ and CDR3. TCRdb itself ran the reads through MiXCR, one entry per CDR3 protein. There are some 190,000 distinct CDR3 sequences in the sample; approximately 49% occur only once, and roughly 15% lies in the top ten. Sequencing was done on a sample of sorted CD4+, CD8+, or CD8+CD57+ T cells (not recorded which) from PBMCs. The receptors originated from a human donor in good health, serving as a control.

At least ten counts were recorded for this clonotype. V is TRBV5-1 and J is TRBJ2-1; D is possibly TRBD1 or TRBD2 (7 bases each). Germline V lookup: CDR1 SGHRS, CDR2 YFSETQ. V was clipped by 0 bases and J by 9 bases, with 22 bases between them. CDR3 length: 17 amino acids. DNA for the CDR3: TGCGCCAGCAGCTTGGCCCCCACACAGGGGAGGGATTTTGAGCAGTTCTTC. Translation gives CASSLAPTQGRDFEQFF.

This clonotype occurred once. V gene TRBV6-2 or TRBV6-3 combines with J gene TRBJ2-3, with 9 nucleotides matching TRBD2. Germline loops: CDR1 MNHEY, CDR2 SVGEGT. V dropped 0 bases and J dropped 8; count of bases not matched to a gene: 12. The CDR3 sequence is 17 residues long. CDR3 nucleotides: TGTGCCAGCAGTTACTCAATGGCGGGGGGGCTCGCAGGTACGCAGTATTTT. It specifies CASSYSMAGGLAGTQYF.

V and J are TRBV12-3 or TRBV12-4 and TRBJ2-3; TRBD2 aligns across 12 bases. CDR3 length: 15 amino acids. Trimming removed 1 base from V and 8 bases from J; junction bases left unmatched: 4. CDR3 residues: CASSLGLAGGITQYF. The CDR3 DNA is TGTGCCAGCAGTTTAGGGCTAGCGGGAGGGATTACGCAGTATTTT.

V gene TRBV5-6 combines with J gene TRBJ2-7, with 13 bases matching TRBD2. J gave up 2 bases and V 0 bases, and 2 bases lay outside the gene matches. Per the germline V gene, CDR1 is SGHDT and CDR2 is YYEEEE. The CDR3 sequence is 16 residues long. Written as DNA, the CDR3 is TGTGCCAGCAGCTTGGCTGGGACTAGCGGGACCTACGAGCAGTACTTC. Residues: CASSLAGTSGTYEQYF.

As regards this clonotype: The CDR3 end shows no conserved phenylalanine or tryptophan, and so a read error is likely. The rearrangement joins TRBV6-6 to TRBJ2-1; weak D call: TRBD1 (7 bases). Germline loops: CDR1 MNHNY, CDR2 SVGAGI (reference sequence). V gave up 8 bases and J gave up 5 bases, with 16 bases separating them. This CDR3 region has 14 residues. CDR3 region: CASDRAGRDNEQFL. The CDR3 nucleotides are TGTGCCAGCGACAGGGCGGGGCGAGACAATGAGCAGTTCCTC.

The gene calls are TRBV25-1 and TRBJ1-1; D gene unclear. This CDR3 contains 13 residues. With 6 bases removed from V and 0 bases from J, the gap between germline ends came to 8 bases. Germline V gives CDR1 MGHDK, CDR2 SYGVNS. The CDR3 DNA reads as TGTGCCAGCAGCTCATCCCTGAACACTGAAGCTTTCTTT. It specifies CASSSSLNTEAFF.